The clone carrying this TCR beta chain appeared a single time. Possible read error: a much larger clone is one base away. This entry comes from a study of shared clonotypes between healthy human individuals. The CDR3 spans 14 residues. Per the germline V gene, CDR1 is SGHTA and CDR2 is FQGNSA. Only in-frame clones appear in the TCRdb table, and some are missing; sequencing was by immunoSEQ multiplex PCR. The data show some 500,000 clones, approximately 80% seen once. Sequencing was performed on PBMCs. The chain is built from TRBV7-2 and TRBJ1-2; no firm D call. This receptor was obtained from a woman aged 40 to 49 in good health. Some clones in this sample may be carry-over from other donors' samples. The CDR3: CASSPTYDGYAYTF. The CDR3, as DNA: TGTGCCAGCAGCCCGACCTATGACGGGTATGCCTACACCTTC.